A selection of T cell receptor beta chains follows, all from one sample in a study of identical twins. TCRdb analysed the 5' RACE reads with MiXCR anew, one entry per CDR3 protein. The sample lists approximately 1.8 million distinct CDR3 sequences; 32% were seen once. Sequencing was performed on cord blood. These receptor sequences come from a newborn girl in good health. Both conserved end residues are part of each CDR3. Fields, in order: V gene, CDR3 length, J gene, D gene, clone size, CDR3 protein, CDR3 DNA. D genes are given only for firm matches. A clone size is listed for some rows: how often the clone was seen (once, few, many), or a class if it is expanded.

V gene: TRBV29-1; CDR3 length: 16; J gene: TRBJ1-2; D gene: NA; clone size: many; CDR3 protein: CSVETPLGPINYGYTF; CDR3 DNA: TGCAGCGTTGAGACCCCCCTAGGGCCAATTAACTATGGCTACACCTTC
V gene: TRBV2; CDR3 length: 13; J gene: TRBJ2-1; D gene: TRBD1; clone size: NA; CDR3 protein: CASITGAKNEQFF; CDR3 DNA: TGTGCCAGCATTACAGGGGCTAAGAATGAGCAGTTCTTC
V gene: TRBV27; CDR3 length: 17; J gene: TRBJ2-3; D gene: TRBD2; clone size: NA; CDR3 protein: CASSLTSGGRSTDTQYF; CDR3 DNA: TGTGCCAGCAGTCTGACTAGCGGGGGGCGTAGCACAGATACGCAGTATTTT
V gene: TRBV15; CDR3 length: 15; J gene: TRBJ1-2; D gene: TRBD1; clone size: few; CDR3 protein: CATVRTGALSDPYTF; CDR3 DNA: TGTGCCACCGTGCGGACAGGGGCCCTCTCAGATCCCTACACCTTC
V gene: TRBV20-1; CDR3 length: 14; J gene: TRBJ2-5; D gene: NA; clone size: NA; CDR3 protein: CSAKEHRYQETQYF; CDR3 DNA: TGCAGTGCTAAGGAACACAGATACCAAGAGACCCAGTACTTC
V gene: TRBV25-1; CDR3 length: 14; J gene: TRBJ1-2; D gene: NA; clone size: few; CDR3 protein: CASSERLGFDGYTF; CDR3 DNA: TGTGCCAGCAGTGAACGACTGGGTTTCGATGGCTACACCTTC
V gene: TRBV18; CDR3 length: 16; J gene: TRBJ1-6; D gene: NA; clone size: NA; CDR3 protein: CASSPLGGDLNSPLHF; CDR3 DNA: TGTGCCAGCTCACCATTAGGAGGGGATCTAAATTCACCCCTCCACTTT
V gene: TRBV6-6; CDR3 length: 14; J gene: TRBJ1-5; D gene: NA; clone size: few; CDR3 protein: CASSTGHSNQPQHF; CDR3 DNA: TGTGCCAGCAGTACTGGACATAGCAATCAGCCCCAGCATTTT
V gene: TRBV5-1; CDR3 length: 16; J gene: TRBJ2-7; D gene: TRBD2; clone size: NA; CDR3 protein: CASSLGAGGTYNEQYF; CDR3 DNA: TGCGCCAGCAGCTTGGGGGCGGGAGGGACCTACAATGAGCAGTACTTC
V gene: TRBV15; CDR3 length: 16; J gene: TRBJ1-2; D gene: NA; clone size: few; CDR3 protein: CATSRDVTTALGGYTF; CDR3 DNA: TGTGCCACCAGCAGAGATGTGACAACGGCCCTTGGGGGCTACACCTTC
V gene: TRBV28; CDR3 length: 15; J gene: TRBJ2-5; D gene: TRBD2; clone size: few; CDR3 protein: CASTMYGTSIETQYF; CDR3 DNA: TGTGCCAGCACCATGTACGGGACTAGTATAGAGACCCAGTACTTC
V gene: TRBV3-1; CDR3 length: 15; J gene: TRBJ2-7; D gene: TRBD2; clone size: NA; CDR3 protein: CASSPDPGTTYEQYF; CDR3 DNA: TGTGCCAGCAGCCCGGACCCCGGGACTACCTACGAGCAGTACTTC
V gene: TRBV21-1; CDR3 length: 16; J gene: TRBJ2-1; D gene: NA; clone size: few; CDR3 protein: CASSKGMSGTSNEQFF; CDR3 DNA: TGTGCCAGCAGCAAAGGAATGAGCGGGACCTCAAATGAGCAGTTCTTC
V gene: TRBV3-1; CDR3 length: 14; J gene: TRBJ2-7; D gene: NA; clone size: NA; CDR3 protein: CASSQFRQRSEQYF; CDR3 DNA: TGTGCCAGCAGCCAATTTAGGCAGCGTTCCGAGCAGTACTTC
V gene: TRBV20-1; CDR3 length: 15; J gene: TRBJ2-5; D gene: TRBD2; clone size: NA; CDR3 protein: CSAPSGRGIQETQYF; CDR3 DNA: TGCAGTGCTCCTAGCGGGAGGGGGATCCAAGAGACCCAGTACTTC
V gene: TRBV2; CDR3 length: 12; J gene: TRBJ2-1; D gene: NA; clone size: NA; CDR3 protein: CASSEEGYEQFF; CDR3 DNA: TGTGCCAGTAGTGAAGAGGGGTACGAGCAGTTCTTC
V gene: TRBV7-9; CDR3 length: 17; J gene: TRBJ2-6; D gene: NA; clone size: few; CDR3 protein: CASSPKNSHSGANVLTF; CDR3 DNA: TGTGCCAGCAGCCCGAAAAACTCACATTCTGGGGCCAACGTCCTGACTTTC
V gene: TRBV4-2; CDR3 length: 23; J gene: TRBJ2-5; D gene: TRBD2; clone size: few; CDR3 protein: CASSVLPPLTSGVLKGYQETQYF; CDR3 DNA: TGTGCCAGCAGCGTACTCCCCCCCCTAACTAGCGGGGTCTTGAAAGGGTACCAAGAGACCCAGTACTTC
V gene: TRBV20-1; CDR3 length: 12; J gene: TRBJ2-7; D gene: NA; clone size: many; CDR3 protein: CSANRDSDEQYF; CDR3 DNA: TGCAGTGCCAACCGGGACTCCGACGAGCAGTACTTC
V gene: TRBV6-6; CDR3 length: 15; J gene: TRBJ2-7; D gene: NA; clone size: NA; CDR3 protein: CASSYKQGPSYEQYF; CDR3 DNA: TGTGCCAGCAGTTACAAGCAGGGCCCTTCCTACGAGCAGTACTTC
V gene: TRBV9; CDR3 length: 14; J gene: TRBJ2-3; D gene: NA; clone size: many; CDR3 protein: CASSVGGRTDTQYF; CDR3 DNA: TGTGCCAGCAGCGTAGGGGGGCGCACAGATACGCAGTATTTT
V gene: TRBV7-9; CDR3 length: 15; J gene: TRBJ2-4; D gene: NA; clone size: NA; CDR3 protein: CASSRRELAKNIQYF; CDR3 DNA: TGTGCCAGCAGCCGGAGGGAGCTAGCCAAAAACATTCAGTACTTC
V gene: TRBV20-1; CDR3 length: 16; J gene: TRBJ2-1; D gene: NA; clone size: NA; CDR3 protein: CSARGMDSYSYNEQFF; CDR3 DNA: TGCAGCGCTAGGGGAATGGACAGCTACTCCTACAATGAGCAGTTCTTC
V gene: TRBV10-3; CDR3 length: 15; J gene: TRBJ1-4; D gene: NA; clone size: NA; CDR3 protein: CAISPRGATNEKLFF; CDR3 DNA: TGTGCCATCAGTCCCCGAGGGGCAACTAATGAAAAACTGTTTTTT
V gene: TRBV14; CDR3 length: 15; J gene: TRBJ2-3; D gene: NA; clone size: few; CDR3 protein: CASSLTRGWTDTQYF; CDR3 DNA: TGTGCCAGCAGCCTGACTAGGGGCTGGACAGATACGCAGTATTTT
V gene: TRBV12-3/TRBV12-4; CDR3 length: 16; J gene: TRBJ2-5; D gene: TRBD2; clone size: few; CDR3 protein: CASSLSPAGYQETQYF; CDR3 DNA: TGTGCCAGCAGTTTATCTCCAGCGGGGTACCAAGAGACCCAGTACTTC
V gene: TRBV2; CDR3 length: 14; J gene: TRBJ2-5; D gene: NA; clone size: NA; CDR3 protein: CASSSQGVGGKQYF; CDR3 DNA: TGTGCCAGCAGTTCTCAGGGTGTTGGAGGCAAGCAGTACTTC
V gene: TRBV4-1; CDR3 length: 13; J gene: TRBJ2-1; D gene: NA; clone size: NA; CDR3 protein: CASSRSGVNEQFF; CDR3 DNA: TGCGCCAGCAGCCGTTCAGGGGTCAATGAGCAGTTCTTC
V gene: TRBV28; CDR3 length: 19; J gene: TRBJ2-1; D gene: NA; clone size: few; CDR3 protein: CASSSSPTGPLHSYNEQFF; CDR3 DNA: TGTGCCAGCAGTTCTTCTCCAACGGGACCACTCCACTCCTACAATGAGCAGTTCTTC
V gene: TRBV28; CDR3 length: 17; J gene: TRBJ2-1; D gene: TRBD2; clone size: NA; CDR3 protein: CASSLASRLAGIYEQFF; CDR3 DNA: TGTGCCAGCAGTTTAGCTTCGCGGCTAGCGGGAATATATGAGCAGTTCTTC
V gene: TRBV27; CDR3 length: 15; J gene: TRBJ1-1; D gene: NA; clone size: NA; CDR3 protein: CASSLGAGWGTEAFF; CDR3 DNA: TGTGCCAGCAGTTTAGGTGCGGGGTGGGGGACTGAAGCTTTCTTT
V gene: TRBV4-2; CDR3 length: 19; J gene: TRBJ2-3; D gene: TRBD2; clone size: NA; CDR3 protein: CTSSQGGAGAGVATDTQYF; CDR3 DNA: TGTACCAGCAGCCAAGGAGGTGCTGGAGCGGGAGTAGCGACAGATACGCAGTATTTT
V gene: TRBV25-1; CDR3 length: 13; J gene: TRBJ2-4; D gene: NA; clone size: few; CDR3 protein: CASTGKDKNIQYF; CDR3 DNA: TGTGCCAGCACCGGGAAGGACAAAAACATTCAGTACTTC
V gene: TRBV5-1; CDR3 length: 16; J gene: TRBJ2-2; D gene: TRBD2; clone size: few; CDR3 protein: CASSLSLAGESGELFF; CDR3 DNA: TGCGCCAGCAGCTTGTCCCTAGCGGGTGAATCCGGGGAGCTGTTTTTT
V gene: TRBV20-1; CDR3 length: 15; J gene: TRBJ2-5; D gene: TRBD1; clone size: few; CDR3 protein: CSAKPGQGRVETQYF; CDR3 DNA: TGCAGTGCTAAACCGGGACAGGGGCGGGTAGAGACCCAGTACTTC
V gene: TRBV6-6; CDR3 length: 12; J gene: TRBJ2-4; D gene: NA; clone size: NA; CDR3 protein: CASDIGPSPSYF; CDR3 DNA: TGTGCCAGCGACATTGGGCCGTCCCCATCGTACTTC
V gene: TRBV12-3/TRBV12-4; CDR3 length: 14; J gene: TRBJ2-7; D gene: TRBD2; clone size: NA; CDR3 protein: CASNIAGGPHEQYF; CDR3 DNA: TGTGCCAGCAATATAGCGGGGGGGCCCCACGAGCAGTACTTC
V gene: TRBV27; CDR3 length: 16; J gene: TRBJ1-6; D gene: NA; clone size: NA; CDR3 protein: CASSLGMELYNSPLHF; CDR3 DNA: TGTGCCAGCAGTTTGGGGATGGAGCTTTATAATTCACCCCTCCACTTT
V gene: TRBV6-5; CDR3 length: 16; J gene: TRBJ2-5; D gene: NA; clone size: NA; CDR3 protein: CASNPTGGTRGNEQYF; CDR3 DNA: TGTGCCAGCAACCCTACAGGAGGTACCCGGGGGAATGAGCAGTACTTC